This entry lists 10 T cell receptor beta chains sequenced from one sample in a study of graft-versus-host responses after intestinal transplantation. Here immunoSEQ multiplex PCR was the method, and the copy in TCRdb shows in-frame clones only, minus some. The sample lists roughly 29,000 clones, 85% to 95% seen once, with just over 0.7% in the top ten. The starting material was PBMCs, obtained approximately 66 days after intestinal transplant. The receptor set was obtained from a human patient who received an intestinal transplant, so some T cells may come from the graft donor.

The rearrangement uses TRBV10-3 and TRBJ2-7; possibly TRBD2 for D (6 bases). CDR1 and CDR2 (germline): ENHRY, SYGVKD. V lost 2 bases and J lost 5, with 10 bases in between. This CDR3 is 13 amino acids long. The CDR3 sequence is CAISEGLKHEQYF. The CDR3 DNA reads as TGTGCCATCAGTGAGGGACTAAAACACGAGCAGTACTTC.

The chain couples TRBV4-2 to TRBJ2-3; the D gene is possibly TRBD2 (5 bases). V lost 4 bases to trimming and J lost 4 bases, with 21 bases between them. Germline CDR1 is LGHNA and CDR2 is YNFKEQ. This CDR3 has 17 residues. CDR3 nucleotides: TGTGCCAGCAGCCCCGGCCCCGCTTCACTAGTCTCAGATACGCAGTATTTT. Translating it yields CASSPGPASLVSDTQYF.

The count of this clone is one. This chain joins TRBV30 and TRBJ1-2; possibly TRBD1 for D (6 bases). V dropped 2 bases and J dropped 5 bases, with 15 bases sitting between them. Germline CDR1 is GTSNPN and CDR2 is SVGIG (reference sequence). There are 14 residues in the CDR3. In DNA, the CDR3 is TGTGCCTGGAGTCCCGACAGGAAGGATTATGGCTACACCTTC. Its translation is CAWSPDRKDYGYTF.

V and J are TRBV5-4 and TRBJ2-1, with D possibly TRBD2 on 6 matching bases. Germline lookup yields CDR1 SGHNT and CDR2 YYREEE (reference sequence). Trimming removed 4 bases from V and 9 bases from J, with 11 bases in between. This CDR3 region has 12 residues. The CDR3 here is CASSGGVGEQFF. In DNA, the CDR3 is TGTGCCAGCAGCGGAGGGGTGGGTGAGCAGTTCTTC.

The chain combines TRBV30 with TRBJ2-2, with TRBD2 identical over 8 bases. The V gene's germline CDR1 is GTSNPN and CDR2 SVGIG (reference sequence). V was clipped by 8 bases and J by 5 bases; unmatched bases: 10. The CDR3 extends over 14 amino acids. Here the CDR3 reads CAGRSGKGTGELFF. As DNA, the CDR3 is TGTGCCGGCCGTAGCGGGAAGGGAACCGGGGAGCTGTTTTTT.

V gene TRBV13 combines with J gene TRBJ2-4; D tentatively reads TRBD1 or TRBD2 (5 bases each). In germline, CDR1 is PRHDT, CDR2 FYEKMQ (reference sequence). The CDR3 contains 21 residues. Trimming pared 5 bases from V and 2 bases from J, leaving 31 bases between. DNA for the CDR3: TGTGCCAGCAGCCCTTATGGACGACCAGGGATCGGGGCCGTGCCCAAAAACATTCAGTACTTC. Its translation: CASSPYGRPGIGAVPKNIQYF.

The rearrangement uses TRBV6-1 and TRBJ1-2, with 7 bases that match TRBD1. Looked up from germline, CDR1 is MNHNS and CDR2 is SASEGT. CDR3 length: 14 amino acids. V shed 8 bases and J 2 bases; nucleotides not matched to a gene: 8. CDR3 sequence (DNA): TGTGCCAGCGCCAGGGGGTCCTTCAACTATGGCTACACCTTC. Translating gives CASARGSFNYGYTF.

The chain recombines TRBV2 with TRBJ1-6; D is possibly TRBD1 (6 bases). CDR1 SNHLY and CDR2 FYNNEI come from the germline V gene. V lost 1 base and J lost 9, with 13 bases in between. The CDR3 has 15 amino acids. The CDR3 DNA is TGTGCCAGCAGTGAAGGGCCGGGGGCGAGTTCACCCCTCCACTTT. Its translation is CASSEGPGASSPLHF.

The chain is built from TRBV14 and TRBJ2-7; D gene ambiguous. The germline V gene encodes CDR1 SGHDN and CDR2 FVKESK. Trimming removed 1 base from V and 2 bases from J, with 15 bases in between. The CDR3 is 16 residues long. As DNA, the CDR3 is TGTGCCAGCAGCCAAGTCTTGACGTTGTCAGCCTACGAGCAGTACTTC. Translating it yields CASSQVLTLSAYEQYF.

This clone was recorded once. The chain is built from TRBV5-1 and TRBJ1-6; D call uncertain. This CDR3 region has 16 residues. Germline values: CDR1 SGHRS, CDR2 YFSETQ. Trimming took 0 bases from V and 10 from J, leaving 17 bases between them. CDR3 residues: CASSLGSGNGRSPLHF. The CDR3 DNA reads as TGCGCCAGCAGCTTGGGCTCAGGAAACGGCCGATCACCCCTCCACTTT.